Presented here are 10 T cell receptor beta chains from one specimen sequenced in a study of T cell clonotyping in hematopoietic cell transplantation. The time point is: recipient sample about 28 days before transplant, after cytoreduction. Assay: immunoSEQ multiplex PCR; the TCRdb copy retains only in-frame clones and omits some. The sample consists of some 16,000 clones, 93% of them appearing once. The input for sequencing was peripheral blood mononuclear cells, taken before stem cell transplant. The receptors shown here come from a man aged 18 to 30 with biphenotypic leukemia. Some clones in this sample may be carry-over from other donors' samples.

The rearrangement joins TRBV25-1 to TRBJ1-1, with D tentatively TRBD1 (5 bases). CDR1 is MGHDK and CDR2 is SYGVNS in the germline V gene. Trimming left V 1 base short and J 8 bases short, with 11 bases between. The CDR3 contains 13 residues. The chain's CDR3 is CASSEWVGREAFF. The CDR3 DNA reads TGTGCCAGCAGTGAATGGGTGGGGCGCGAAGCTTTCTTT.

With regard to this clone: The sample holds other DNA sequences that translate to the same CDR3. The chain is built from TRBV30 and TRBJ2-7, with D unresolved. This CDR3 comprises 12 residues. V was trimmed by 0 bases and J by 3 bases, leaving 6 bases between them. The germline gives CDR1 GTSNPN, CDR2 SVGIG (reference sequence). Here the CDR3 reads CAWSVGSYEQYF. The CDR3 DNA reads TGTGCCTGGAGTGTAGGCAGCTACGAGCAGTACTTC.

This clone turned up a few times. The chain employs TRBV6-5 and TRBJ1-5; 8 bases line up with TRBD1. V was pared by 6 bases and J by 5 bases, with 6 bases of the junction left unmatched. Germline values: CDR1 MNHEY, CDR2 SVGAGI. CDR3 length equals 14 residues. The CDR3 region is CASSSGQVHQPQHF. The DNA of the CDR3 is TGTGCCAGCAGCTCGGGACAGGTCCATCAGCCCCAGCATTTT.

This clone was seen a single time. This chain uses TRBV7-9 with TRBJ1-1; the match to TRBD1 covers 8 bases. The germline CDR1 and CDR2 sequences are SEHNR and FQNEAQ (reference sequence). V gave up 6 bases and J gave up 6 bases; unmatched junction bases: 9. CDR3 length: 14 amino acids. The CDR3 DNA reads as TGTGCCAGCAGGAAGGGACAGGCCTCACCTGAAGCTTTCTTT. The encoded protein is CASRKGQASPEAFF.

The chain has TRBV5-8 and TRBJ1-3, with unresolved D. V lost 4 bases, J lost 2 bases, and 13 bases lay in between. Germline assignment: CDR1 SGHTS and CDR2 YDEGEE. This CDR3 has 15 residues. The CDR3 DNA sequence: TGTGCCAGCAGCCTCCACGGTGGGACTGGAAACACCATATATTTT. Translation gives CASSLHGGTGNTIYF.

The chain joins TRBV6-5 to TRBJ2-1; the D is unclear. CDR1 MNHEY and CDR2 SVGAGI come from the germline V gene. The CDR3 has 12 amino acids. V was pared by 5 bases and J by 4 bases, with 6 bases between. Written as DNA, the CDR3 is TGTGCCAGCAGTAAGGATTACAATGAGCAGTTCTTC. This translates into CASSKDYNEQFF.

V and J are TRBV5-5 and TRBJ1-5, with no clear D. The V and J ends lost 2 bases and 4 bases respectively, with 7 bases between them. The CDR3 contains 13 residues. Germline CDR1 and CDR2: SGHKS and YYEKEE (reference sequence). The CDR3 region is CASSFIANQPQHF. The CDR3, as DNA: TGTGCCAGCAGCTTCATAGCAAATCAGCCCCAGCATTTT.

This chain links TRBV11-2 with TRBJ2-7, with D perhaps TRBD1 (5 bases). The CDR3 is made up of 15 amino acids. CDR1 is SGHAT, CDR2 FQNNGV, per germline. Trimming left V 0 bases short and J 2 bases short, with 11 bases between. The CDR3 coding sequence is TGTGCCAGCAGCTTAGATAGGAGACAGACCTACGAGCAGTACTTC. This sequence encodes CASSLDRRQTYEQYF.

The CDR3 nucleotides are TGTGCCAGCTCCAAGGACAGAAACTATGGCTACACCTTC. Protein: CASSKDRNYGYTF. This chain joins TRBV7-2 and TRBJ1-2; D is perhaps TRBD1 (6 bases). CDR1 is SGHTA, CDR2 FQGNSA, per germline. CDR3 length: 13 residues. Trimming cost V 8 bases and J 2 bases, with 12 bases left between them.

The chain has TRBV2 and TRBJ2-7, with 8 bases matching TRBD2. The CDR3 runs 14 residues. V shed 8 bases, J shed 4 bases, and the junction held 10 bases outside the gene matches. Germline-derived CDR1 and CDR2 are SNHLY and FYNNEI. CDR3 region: CASLRGGGKYEQYF. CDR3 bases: TGTGCCAGCTTACGGGGGGGCGGAAAATACGAGCAGTACTTC.